Listed here are 28 T cell receptor beta chains from one sample, sequenced in a study of CD8+ T cells in alopecia areata. Extracted RNA was reverse transcribed into cDNA, the sequencing template. The protocol was immunoSEQ multiplex PCR, while the TCRdb copy is restricted to in-frame clones and leaves out a portion. The sample carries hundreds of thousands of clones, 50% to 70% recorded once. The sequences come from CD4+ T cells sorted from blood, collected at week 0. Source of these receptors: a human donor with alopecia areata.

This clone came up a few times. The rearrangement links TRBV5-4 to TRBJ1-2; D is uncertain. From germline, CDR1 is SGHNT and CDR2 YYREEE (reference sequence). The CDR3 sequence is 16 residues long. V lost 0 bases to trimming and J lost 6 bases, with 18 bases between them. CDR3 DNA sequence: TGTGCCAGCAGCTTGGCCATAGGACGGCGCGGTAATGGCTACACCTTC. Amino acid sequence: CASSLAIGRRGNGYTF.

This chain connects TRBV11-2 to TRBJ2-7; D gene ambiguous. CDR1 and CDR2 (germline): SGHAT, FQNNGV. The CDR3 is 15 amino acids. V lost 0 bases and J lost 5, with 14 bases in between. The CDR3 bases are TGTGCCAGCAGCTTAGAGGGGAATGTTGGGAACGAGCAGTACTTC. Amino acid sequence: CASSLEGNVGNEQYF. Full variable domain (rest looked up from reference TRBV11-2 and TRBJ2-7): EAGVAQSPRYKIIEKRQSVAFWCNPISGHATLYWYQQILGQGPKLLIQFQNNGVVDDSQLPKDRFSAERLKGVDSTLKIQPAKLEDSAVYLCASSLEGNVGNEQYFGPGTRLTVT.

The chain joins TRBV29-1 to TRBJ1-2; maybe TRBD1 (5 bases). The V end was cut by 7 bases, the J end by 4 bases, with 16 bases between. Looked up from germline, CDR1 is SQVTM and CDR2 is ANQGSEA. The CDR3 sequence is 13 residues long. The CDR3 DNA reads TGCAGCGCTCGTCTCGGCGGGGCCTATGGCTACACCTTC. This encodes CSARLGGAYGYTF.

This clone was observed a few times. The J gene is TRBJ2-7, the V gene TRBV5-1; D is unresolved. Germline CDR1 is SGHRS and CDR2 is YFSETQ. CDR3 size: 13 residues. The V end lost 5 bases, the J end lost 0 bases, and 9 bases lay between the germline ends. CDR3 DNA sequence: TGCGCCAGCAGTTCTCAAGGCTCCTACGAGCAGTACTTC. This encodes CASSSQGSYEQYF. Full variable domain (remainder filled in from reference TRBV5-1 and TRBJ2-7): KAGVTQTPRYLIKTRGQQVTLSCSPISGHRSVSWYQQTPGQGLQFLFEYFSETQRNKGNFPGRFSGRQFSNSRSEMNVSTLELGDSALYLCASSSQGSYEQYFGPGTRLTVT.

The chain is built from TRBV6-5 and TRBJ1-1; a weak D match, TRBD1 (5 bases). From germline, CDR1 is MNHEY and CDR2 SVGAGI. V lost 0 bases, J lost 4 bases, and 12 bases lay in between. The CDR3 covers 15 residues. The CDR3 DNA sequence: TGTGCCAGCAGTTACTCCAGGGTCTTGGGCACTGAAGCTTTCTTT. It codes for CASSYSRVLGTEAFF.

This clone has more than one count but fewer than ten. CDR3 DNA: TGTGCCTCAAAGATGACTAGCGGGAGAGGTAGTGAGCAGTTCTTC. Its translation: CASKMTSGRGSEQFF. The V gene is TRBV30, the J gene TRBJ2-1, with 12 bases matching TRBD2. The trim removed 7 bases at V and 9 bases at J, leaving 13 bases unmatched. Germline V gene sequence: CDR1 GTSNPN, CDR2 SVGIG (reference sequence). There are 15 residues in the CDR3.

There are a few counts of this clone. This chain joins TRBV30 and TRBJ2-7; 9 bases line up with TRBD1. After removal of 2 bases from V and 5 bases from J, the junction contained 7 bases not matched to a gene. The germline CDR1 and CDR2 sequences are GTSNPN and SVGIG (reference sequence). The CDR3 is 14 residues long. The CDR3 coding sequence is TGTGCCTGGAGTACCGGGACAGGGTTTAACGAGCAGTACTTC. Translation gives CAWSTGTGFNEQYF.

This sequence joins TRBV5-6 and TRBJ1-5; D unclear. Germline CDR1 and CDR2: SGHDT and YYEEEE. The V gene lost 5 bases and the J gene lost 7 bases, with 16 bases spanning the gap. The CDR3 totals 14 residues. The CDR3 sequence: CASSLGSGIQPQHF. DNA for the CDR3: TGTGCCAGCAGTTTAGGTAGTGGGATACAGCCCCAGCATTTT.

The rearrangement uses TRBV7-3 and TRBJ1-2, with unresolved D. The germline V gene encodes CDR1 SGHTA and CDR2 FQGTGA. The length of the CDR3 is 15 residues. The V end was cut by 4 bases, the J end by 0 bases, with 12 bases between. This chain's CDR3 is CASSSQDTANYGYTF. For the CDR3, the DNA is TGTGCCAGCAGCTCCCAGGATACGGCTAACTATGGCTACACCTTC.

This clone came up a few times. This rearrangement joins TRBV5-6 to TRBJ2-5, with D uncertain. With 7 bases removed from V and 4 bases from J, the gap between germline ends came to 8 bases. Germline V gene lookup returns CDR1 SGHDT and CDR2 YYEEEE. CDR3 size: 11 residues. The CDR3 region is CASGFLETQYF. Here the CDR3 DNA reads TGTGCCAGCGGATTCTTAGAGACCCAGTACTTC.

V and J are TRBV29-1 and TRBJ2-2, with D maybe TRBD2 (6 bases). CDR1 and CDR2 from the germline V gene are SQVTM and ANQGSEA. This CDR3 spans 14 amino acids. Trimming left V 5 bases short and J 5 bases short, with 15 bases between. The DNA of the CDR3 is TGCAGCGTTCGGGAGCTCCGAGGGACCGGGGAGCTGTTTTTT. Amino acid sequence: CSVRELRGTGELFF.

V usage is TRBV16 and J usage is TRBJ1-1, with D possibly being TRBD1 (5 bases). V lost 4 bases and J lost 8, with 23 bases in between. The CDR3 loop spans 16 amino acids. Germline lookup yields CDR1 KGHSY and CDR2 FQNENV. CDR3 protein: CASSRPLSGGAIEAFF. CDR3 DNA: TGTGCCAGCAGCCGCCCCCTTTCCGGGGGAGCGATCGAAGCTTTCTTT.

The chain couples TRBV28 to TRBJ2-2; D perhaps matches TRBD1 (6 bases). The CDR3 contains 15 residues. The V end lost 10 bases, the J end lost 0 bases, and 15 bases lay between the germline ends. Per germline, CDR1 MDHEN and CDR2 SYDVKM. CDR3 sequence: CATNPGTTNTGELFF. The DNA for the CDR3 is TGTGCCACGAACCCCGGGACAACGAACACCGGGGAGCTGTTTTTT.

The gene calls are TRBV6-1 and TRBJ1-2, with 11 bases identical to TRBD1. Germline CDR1 reads MNHNS; CDR2 reads SASEGT. The CDR3 runs 13 residues. V shed 8 bases, J shed 5 bases, and the junction held 4 bases outside the gene matches. The CDR3 region has the DNA TGTGCCAGCGGGACAGGGGGAAAGTATGGCTACACCTTC. It is translated as CASGTGGKYGYTF.

This clone showed up just a few times. This chain links TRBV29-1 with TRBJ2-2; 10 bases are a match to TRBD1. This CDR3 contains 14 residues. Germline CDR1 and CDR2: SQVTM and ANQGSEA. Losses at the gene ends were 7 bases for V and 1 base for J; bases not matched to a gene: 3. The CDR3 DNA follows: TGCAGCGCAGGGACAGGGGTGAACACCGGGGAGCTGTTTTTT. This encodes CSAGTGVNTGELFF.

Remarks on this clone: The sample has other DNA sequences that encode this CDR3 too. The rearrangement joins TRBV5-1 to TRBJ1-1; D gene uncertain. The CDR3 runs to 13 residues. V lost 0 bases and J 3 bases, leaving 6 bases between the germline ends. The germline V gene has CDR1 SGHRS and CDR2 YFSETQ. The CDR3 DNA reads TGCGCCAGCAGCTTGGCCGGGGACACTGAAGCTTTCTTT. It encodes CASSLAGDTEAFF.

The CDR3 loop is CSVGGRLSSYEQYF. CDR3 bases: TGCAGCGTTGGGGGGCGGCTAAGTTCCTACGAGCAGTACTTC. This chain links TRBV29-1 with TRBJ2-7; TRBD1 is a possible D gene (6 bases). The CDR3 contains 14 residues. Trimming left V 4 bases short and J 1 base short, with 14 bases between. From germline, CDR1 is SQVTM and CDR2 ANQGSEA.

This clone was observed a handful of times. This chain links TRBV7-9 with TRBJ1-6; TRBD1 might be the D (6 bases). Germline CDR1 SEHNR, CDR2 FQNEAQ (reference sequence). The CDR3 runs to 14 residues. V dropped 4 bases and J dropped 6 bases, with 10 bases sitting between them. The chain's CDR3 is CASSSGGGNSPLHF. The CDR3 DNA reads TGTGCCAGCAGCTCGGGAGGGGGTAATTCACCCCTCCACTTT.

This clone has a handful of counts. The chain carries TRBV10-3 and TRBJ1-2; the D gene is possibly TRBD1 (6 bases). There are 14 residues in the CDR3. Trimming took off 8 bases at V and 2 bases at J, with 15 bases between the two ends. Germline V gives CDR1 ENHRY, CDR2 SYGVKD. CDR3 nucleotides: TGTGCCATCCGGACAGACCTTCTAAACTATGGCTACACCTTC. This codes for CAIRTDLLNYGYTF.

In this sample, this clone turned up a few times. The chain recombines TRBV13 with TRBJ2-1; 9 bases fit TRBD1. The germline V gene encodes CDR1 PRHDT and CDR2 FYEKMQ (reference sequence). CDR3 length: 13 residues. The V gene end was trimmed by 3 bases and the J gene end by 6 bases; junction bases not matched to a gene: 0. The CDR3 region is CASSLDRGNEQFF. CDR3 DNA: TGTGCCAGCAGCTTGGACAGGGGCAATGAGCAGTTCTTC.

V and J are TRBV4-1 and TRBJ2-1, with 10 bases fitting TRBD2. This CDR3 is built from 15 residues. CDR1 and CDR2 (germline): MGHRA, YSYEKL. J lost 4 bases, V lost 4 bases, and 4 bases had no gene match. The DNA for the CDR3 is TGCGCCAGCAGCCTTTTAGCGGGAGGTTACAATGAGCAGTTCTTC. Protein: CASSLLAGGYNEQFF.

The rearrangement joins TRBV15 to TRBJ1-6; 9 nucleotides align to TRBD1. The germline gives CDR1 LNHNV, CDR2 YYDKDF (reference sequence). CDR3 size: 16 residues. V shed 1 base, J shed 11 bases, and the junction held 9 bases outside the gene matches. CDR3 protein: CATSRGRGTGIPPLHF. In DNA form, the CDR3 reads TGTGCCACCAGCAGAGGGCGGGGGACAGGGATTCCACCCCTCCACTTT.

This clone has a handful of counts. The chain joins TRBV19 to TRBJ1-1; TRBD1 matches at 8 bases. The CDR3 is 11 residues long. Germline loops: CDR1 LNHDA, CDR2 SQIVND (reference sequence). V shed 8 bases, J shed 6 bases, and the junction held 2 bases outside the gene matches. CDR3 protein: CASQQGAEAFF. CDR3 DNA sequence: TGTGCCAGTCAACAGGGGGCTGAAGCTTTCTTT. Variable domain in full (rest from reference TRBV19 and TRBJ1-1): DGGITQSPKYLFRKEGQNVTLSCEQNLNHDAMYWYRQDPGQGLRLIYYSQIVNDFQKGDIAEGYSVSREKKESFPLTVTSAQKNPTAFYLCASQQGAEAFFGQGTRLTVV.

The gene calls are TRBV6-6 and TRBJ1-3; D gene ambiguous. V dropped 5 bases and J dropped 2 bases, with 10 bases sitting between them. There are 14 residues in the CDR3. Germline CDR1 MNHNY, CDR2 SVGAGI (reference sequence). CDR3 amino acids: CASSRGGTGNTIYF. The CDR3 nucleotides are TGTGCCAGCAGTCGCGGTGGCACTGGAAACACCATATATTTT.

V gene TRBV6-1 combines with J gene TRBJ2-1; 9 positions agree with TRBD2. V shed 2 bases, J shed 9 bases, and the junction held 5 bases outside the gene matches. The CDR3 totals 14 residues. Germline CDR1 is MNHNS and CDR2 is SASEGT. DNA of the CDR3: TGTGCCAGCAGTGAACAAGCGGGGGGTGGTGAGCAGTTCTTC. Translating gives CASSEQAGGGEQFF.

This clone was detected only a few times. The chain is built from TRBV7-9 and TRBJ2-5; TRBD1 might be the D (5 bases). The V gene lost 0 bases and the J gene lost 4 bases, with 12 bases spanning the gap. The V gene's germline CDR1 is SEHNR and CDR2 FQNEAQ (reference sequence). There are 15 residues in the CDR3. In DNA, the CDR3 is TGTGCCAGCAGCTTAGCGGTGGTTCAGGGAGAGACCCAGTACTTC. Translation gives CASSLAVVQGETQYF.

This chain links TRBV2 with TRBJ2-1, with no clear D. Germline V lookup: CDR1 SNHLY, CDR2 FYNNEI. V dropped 3 bases and J dropped 7 bases, with 13 bases sitting between them. This CDR3 comprises 14 residues. CDR3 bases: TGTGCCAGCAGTGAGGGTCGAGTCAGGAATGAGCAGTTCTTC. Amino acids: CASSEGRVRNEQFF. Combining the CDR3 with reference TRBV2 and TRBJ2-1 gives the whole variable domain EPEVTQTPSHQVTQMGQEVILRCVPISNHLYFYWYRQILGQKVEFLVSFYNNEISEKSEIFDDQFSVERPDGSNFTLKIRSTKLEDSAMYFCASSEGRVRNEQFFGPGTRLTVL.

The rearrangement uses TRBV30 and TRBJ2-3; TRBD1 agrees at 7 bases. The CDR3 contains 14 residues. V lost 4 bases and J lost 4; bases outside the gene matches: 8. The germline gives CDR1 GTSNPN, CDR2 SVGIG (reference sequence). The CDR3 region is CAWKKTGSADTQYF. CDR3 DNA: TGTGCCTGGAAAAAGACAGGGAGCGCAGATACGCAGTATTTT.